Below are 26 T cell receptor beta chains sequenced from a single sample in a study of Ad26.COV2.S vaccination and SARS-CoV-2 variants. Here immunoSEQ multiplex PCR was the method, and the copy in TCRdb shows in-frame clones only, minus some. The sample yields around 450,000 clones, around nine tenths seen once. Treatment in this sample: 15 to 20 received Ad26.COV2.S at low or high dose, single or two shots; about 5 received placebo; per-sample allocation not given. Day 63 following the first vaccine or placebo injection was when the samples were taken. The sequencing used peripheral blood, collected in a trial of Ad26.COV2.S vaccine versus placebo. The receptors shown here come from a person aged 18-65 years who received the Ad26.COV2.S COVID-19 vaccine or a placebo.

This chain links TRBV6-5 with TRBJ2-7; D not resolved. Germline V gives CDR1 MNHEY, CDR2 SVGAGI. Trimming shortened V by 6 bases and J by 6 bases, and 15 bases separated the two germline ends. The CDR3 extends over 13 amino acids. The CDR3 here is CASRPGPRGEQYF. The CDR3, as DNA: TGTGCCAGCAGACCCGGGCCCAGAGGCGAGCAGTACTTC.

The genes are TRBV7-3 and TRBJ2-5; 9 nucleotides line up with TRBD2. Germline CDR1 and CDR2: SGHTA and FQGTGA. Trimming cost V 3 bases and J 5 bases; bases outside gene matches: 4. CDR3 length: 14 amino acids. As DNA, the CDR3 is TGTGCCAGCAGCTTTCTCGCGGGAGGGGAGACCCAGTACTTC. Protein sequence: CASSFLAGGETQYF.

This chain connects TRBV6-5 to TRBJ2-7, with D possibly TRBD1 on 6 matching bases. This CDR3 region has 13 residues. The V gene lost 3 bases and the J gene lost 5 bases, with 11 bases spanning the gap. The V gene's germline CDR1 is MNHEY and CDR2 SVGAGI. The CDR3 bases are TGTGCCAGCAGTTATGACAGGTTACACGAGCAGTACTTC. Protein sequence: CASSYDRLHEQYF.

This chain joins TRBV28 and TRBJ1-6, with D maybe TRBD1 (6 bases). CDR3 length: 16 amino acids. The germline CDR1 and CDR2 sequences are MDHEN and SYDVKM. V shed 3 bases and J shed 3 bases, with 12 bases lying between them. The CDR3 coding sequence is TGTGCCAGCAGTTTCCCCAGGGGCAGCTATAATTCACCCCTCCACTTT. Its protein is CASSFPRGSYNSPLHF.

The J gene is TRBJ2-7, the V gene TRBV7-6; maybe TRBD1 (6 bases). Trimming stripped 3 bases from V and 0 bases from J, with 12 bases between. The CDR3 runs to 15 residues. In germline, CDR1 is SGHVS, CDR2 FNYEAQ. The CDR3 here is CASSFTRDTSYEQYF. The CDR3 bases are TGTGCCAGCAGCTTCACCCGGGACACCTCCTACGAGCAGTACTTC.

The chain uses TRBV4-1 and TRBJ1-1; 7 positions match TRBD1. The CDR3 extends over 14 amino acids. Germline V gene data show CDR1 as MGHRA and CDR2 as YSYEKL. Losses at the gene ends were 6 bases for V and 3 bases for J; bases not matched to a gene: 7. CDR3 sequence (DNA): TGCGCCAGCAGGCAGGGGGAAGGGTACACTGAAGCTTTCTTT. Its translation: CASRQGEGYTEAFF.

The CDR3, as DNA: TGCGCCAGCAGCCAAGATGAAGGGACAGGACGTGAGCAGTTCTTC. It encodes CASSQDEGTGREQFF. The chain has TRBV4-1 and TRBJ2-1; 8 bases align to TRBD1. Trimming at V came to 0 bases and at J to 9 bases, leaving 7 bases not matched to a gene. The CDR3 loop spans 15 amino acids. The V gene's germline CDR1 is MGHRA and CDR2 YSYEKL.

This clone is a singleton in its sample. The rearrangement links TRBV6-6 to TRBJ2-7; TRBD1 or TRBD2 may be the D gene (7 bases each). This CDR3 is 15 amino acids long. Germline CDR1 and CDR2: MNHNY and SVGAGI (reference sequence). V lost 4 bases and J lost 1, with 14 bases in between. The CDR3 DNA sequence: TGTGCCAGCAGTTCGACAGGGAGGGATTCCTACGAGCAGTACTTC. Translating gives CASSSTGRDSYEQYF.

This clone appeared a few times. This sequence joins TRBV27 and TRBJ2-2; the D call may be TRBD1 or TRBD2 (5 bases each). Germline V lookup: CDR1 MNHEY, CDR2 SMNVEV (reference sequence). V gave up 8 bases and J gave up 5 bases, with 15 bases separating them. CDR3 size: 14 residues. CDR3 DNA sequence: TGTGCCAGCGGACCAGACGGGGCTACCGGGGAGCTGTTTTTT. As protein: CASGPDGATGELFF.

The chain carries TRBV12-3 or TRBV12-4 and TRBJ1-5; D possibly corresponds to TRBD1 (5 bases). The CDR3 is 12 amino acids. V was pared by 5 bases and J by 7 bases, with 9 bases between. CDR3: CASSAGTQPQHF. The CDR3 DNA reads TGTGCCAGCAGTGCCGGGACCCAGCCCCAGCATTTT.

The CDR3 DNA is TGCAGCGTTAGGCCGGGACAGGGGGTGGTCGAGCAGTACTTC. It yields the protein CSVRPGQGVVEQYF. V is TRBV29-1 and J is TRBJ2-7; the match to TRBD1 covers 11 bases. The CDR3 loop spans 14 amino acids. From germline, CDR1 is SQVTM and CDR2 ANQGSEA. V dropped 5 bases and J dropped 6; count of bases not matched to a gene: 9.

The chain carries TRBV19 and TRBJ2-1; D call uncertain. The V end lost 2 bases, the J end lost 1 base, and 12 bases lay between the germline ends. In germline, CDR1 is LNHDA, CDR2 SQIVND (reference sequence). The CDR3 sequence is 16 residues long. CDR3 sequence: CASSINGVLSYNEQFF. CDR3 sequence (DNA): TGTGCCAGTAGTATAAATGGAGTCTTATCCTACAATGAGCAGTTCTTC.

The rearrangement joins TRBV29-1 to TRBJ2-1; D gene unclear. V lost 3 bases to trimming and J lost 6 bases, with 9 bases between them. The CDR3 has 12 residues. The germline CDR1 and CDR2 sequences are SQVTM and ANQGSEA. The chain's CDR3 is CSVDPGGNEQFF. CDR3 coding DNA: TGCAGCGTTGACCCGGGCGGCAATGAGCAGTTCTTC.

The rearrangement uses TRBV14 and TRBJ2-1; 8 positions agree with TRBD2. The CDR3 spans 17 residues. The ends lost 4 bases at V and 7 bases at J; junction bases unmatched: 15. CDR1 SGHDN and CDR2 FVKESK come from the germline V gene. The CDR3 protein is CASSLTSGIQQMNEQFF. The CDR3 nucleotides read TGTGCCAGCAGCCTCACTAGCGGAATCCAGCAAATGAATGAGCAGTTCTTC.

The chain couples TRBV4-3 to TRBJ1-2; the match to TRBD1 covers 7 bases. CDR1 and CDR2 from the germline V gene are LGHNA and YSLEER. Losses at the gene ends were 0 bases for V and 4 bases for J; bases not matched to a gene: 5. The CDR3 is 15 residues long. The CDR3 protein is CASSQEPQGGYGYTF. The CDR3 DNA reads TGCGCCAGCAGCCAAGAACCTCAGGGGGGCTATGGCTACACCTTC.

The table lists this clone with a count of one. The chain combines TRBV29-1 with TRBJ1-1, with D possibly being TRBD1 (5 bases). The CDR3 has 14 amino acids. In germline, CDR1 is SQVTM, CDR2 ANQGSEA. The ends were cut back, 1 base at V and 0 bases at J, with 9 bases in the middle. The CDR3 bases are TGCAGCGTTGAAGGGGGGACGGTGAACACTGAAGCTTTCTTT. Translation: CSVEGGTVNTEAFF.

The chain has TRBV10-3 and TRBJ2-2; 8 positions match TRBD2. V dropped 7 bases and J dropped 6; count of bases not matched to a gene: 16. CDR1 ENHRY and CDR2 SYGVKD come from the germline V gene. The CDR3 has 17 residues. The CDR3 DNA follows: TGTGCCATCACCCACCCGGGACTAGATATTCTGTCCGGGGAGCTGTTTTTT. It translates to CAITHPGLDILSGELFF.

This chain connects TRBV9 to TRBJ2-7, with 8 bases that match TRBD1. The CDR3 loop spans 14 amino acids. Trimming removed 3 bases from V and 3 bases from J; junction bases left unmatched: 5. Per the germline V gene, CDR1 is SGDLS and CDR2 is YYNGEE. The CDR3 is CASSEGQGHYEQYF. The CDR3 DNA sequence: TGTGCCAGCAGCGAAGGACAGGGTCACTACGAGCAGTACTTC.

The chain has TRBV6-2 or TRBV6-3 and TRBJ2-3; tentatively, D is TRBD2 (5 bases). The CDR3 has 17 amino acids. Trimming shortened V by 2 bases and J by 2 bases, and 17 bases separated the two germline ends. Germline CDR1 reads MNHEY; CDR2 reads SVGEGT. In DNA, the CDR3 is TGTGCCAGCAGTTACCCCCCAGCGGAGTTGCTCACAGATACGCAGTATTTT. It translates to CASSYPPAELLTDTQYF.

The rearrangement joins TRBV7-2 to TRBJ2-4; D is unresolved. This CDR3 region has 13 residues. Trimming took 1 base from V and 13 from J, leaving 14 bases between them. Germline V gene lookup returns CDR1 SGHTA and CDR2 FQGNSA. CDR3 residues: CASSLEASTVQYF. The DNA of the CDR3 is TGTGCCAGCAGCTTAGAGGCAAGTACAGTACAGTACTTC.

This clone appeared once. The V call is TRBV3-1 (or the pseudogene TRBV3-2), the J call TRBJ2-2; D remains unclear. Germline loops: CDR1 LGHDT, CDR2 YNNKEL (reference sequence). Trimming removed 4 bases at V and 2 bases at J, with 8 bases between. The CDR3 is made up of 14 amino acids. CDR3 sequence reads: CASSLGTNTGELFF. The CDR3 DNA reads TGTGCCAGCAGCCTCGGTACCAACACCGGGGAGCTGTTTTTT.

The CDR3 DNA reads TGCGCCAGCAGCCAATCTGGGGGACAGGGTAGCGAGCAGTACTTC. Protein sequence: CASSQSGGQGSEQYF. The rearrangement joins TRBV4-1 to TRBJ2-7, with 9 bases lining up with TRBD1. The CDR3 loop spans 15 amino acids. CDR1 and CDR2 (germline): MGHRA, YSYEKL. The V and J ends lost 2 bases and 6 bases, in that order; junction bases with no gene match: 8.

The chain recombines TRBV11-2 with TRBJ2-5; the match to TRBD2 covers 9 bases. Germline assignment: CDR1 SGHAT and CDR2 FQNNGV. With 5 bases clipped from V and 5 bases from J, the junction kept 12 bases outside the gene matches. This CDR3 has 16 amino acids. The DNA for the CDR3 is TGTGCCAGCAGCCCCAGGGGGGGACTAGCTTCCGAGACCCAGTACTTC. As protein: CASSPRGGLASETQYF.

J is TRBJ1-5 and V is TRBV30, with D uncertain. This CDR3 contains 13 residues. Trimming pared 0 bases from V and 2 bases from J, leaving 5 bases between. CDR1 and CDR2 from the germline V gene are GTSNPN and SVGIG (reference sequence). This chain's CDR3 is CAWSVHGNQPQHF. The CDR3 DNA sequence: TGTGCCTGGAGTGTACACGGCAATCAGCCCCAGCATTTT.

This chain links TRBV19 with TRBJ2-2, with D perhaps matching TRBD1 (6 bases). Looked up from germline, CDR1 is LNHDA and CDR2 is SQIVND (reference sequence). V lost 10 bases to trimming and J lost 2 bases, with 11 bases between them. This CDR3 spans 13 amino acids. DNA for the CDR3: TGTGCCATACAGGGCCCCAACACCGGGGAGCTGTTTTTT. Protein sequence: CAIQGPNTGELFF.

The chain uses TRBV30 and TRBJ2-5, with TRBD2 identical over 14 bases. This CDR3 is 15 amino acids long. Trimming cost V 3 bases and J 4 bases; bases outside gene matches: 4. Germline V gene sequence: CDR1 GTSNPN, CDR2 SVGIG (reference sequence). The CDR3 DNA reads TGTGCCTGGAGCGAGGGACTAGCGGGAGTAGAGACCCAGTACTTC. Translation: CAWSEGLAGVETQYF.